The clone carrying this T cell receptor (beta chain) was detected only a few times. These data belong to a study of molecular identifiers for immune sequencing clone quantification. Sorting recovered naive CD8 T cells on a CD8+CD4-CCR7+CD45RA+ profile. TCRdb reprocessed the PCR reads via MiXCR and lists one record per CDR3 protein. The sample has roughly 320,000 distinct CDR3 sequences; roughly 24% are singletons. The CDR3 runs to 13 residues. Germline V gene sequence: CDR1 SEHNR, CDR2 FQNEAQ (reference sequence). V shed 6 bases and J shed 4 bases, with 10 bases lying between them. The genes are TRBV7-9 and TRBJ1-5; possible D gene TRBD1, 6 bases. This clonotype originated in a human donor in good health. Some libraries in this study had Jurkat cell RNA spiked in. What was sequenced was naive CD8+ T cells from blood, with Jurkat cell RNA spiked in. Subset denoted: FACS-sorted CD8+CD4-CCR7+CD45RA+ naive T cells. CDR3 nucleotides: TGTGCCAGCAGGTCGGACAGAAATCAGCCCCAGCATTTT. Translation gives CASRSDRNQPQHF.